This entry features one TCR beta chain sequence. Antigen unknown. A read error may explain this, as a much larger clone is one base away. This sample is drawn from a study of T cells in Graves' hyperthyroidism and ophthalmopathy. Study-level information: At the time of initial diagnosis and before any treatment, peripheral blood was collected.

From RNA transcripts, TCR beta CDR3 regions were amplified. HTBI primers were used for first-round RT-PCR of the TCR CDR3. From the multiplex PCR reads, TCRdb called clonotypes with MiXCR, one entry per CDR3 protein. The sample lists hundreds of thousands of distinct CDR3 sequences, approximately 13% occurring once. Findings and caveats of the study: For ophthalmopathy, model prediction preceded onset by a median about 6 months. The majority of expanded thyroid clonotypes above 0.001 also appeared in blood.

Trimming took off 4 bases at V and 6 bases at J, with 10 bases between the two ends. CDR1 is MNHNS, CDR2 SASEGT, per germline. This CDR3 contains 12 residues. On the basis of clinical symptoms, serum thyroxine and TRAb, thyroid ultrasound and orbital computed tomography, diagnoses were made. The sequence derives from a woman in her 30s with Graves' hyperthyroidism that later progressed to Graves' ophthalmopathy. Sequenced input: blood. The chain links TRBV6-1 to TRBJ2-7; no clear D. Here the CDR3 DNA reads TGTGCCAGCAGTGGAAGTATTCCCGAGCAGTACTTC. As protein: CASSGSIPEQYF.